The rows below give T cell receptor beta chains drawn from one sample of a study of T cell responses to AZD1222 COVID-19 vaccine. This table comes from immunoSEQ multiplex PCR, and its TCRdb copy is limited to in-frame clones, with some not included. The table includes tens of thousands of clones, roughly nine tenths detected once. The sample consisted of peripheral blood, taken 28 days after the second AZD1222 dose. These receptors were taken from an adult who received the AZD1222 COVID-19 vaccine. CDR3s include the opening cysteine and the closing phenylalanine or tryptophan. The D gene is left open where the match is weak. Clone size appears in some rows only: once, few, many, or a class for an expanded clone.

d_call j_call clone_size v_call cdr3_aa cdr3_nt
TRBD1 TRBJ1-6 . TRBV5-6 CASSRDRAKGASYNSPLHF TGTGCCAGCAGCCGAGACAGGGCCAAGGGCGCCTCCTATAATTCACCCCTCCACTTT
. TRBJ2-7 . TRBV4-2 CASSQEGGVSYEQYF TGTGCCAGCAGCCAAGAAGGCGGGGTCTCCTACGAGCAGTACTTC
. TRBJ1-5 . TRBV20-1 CSASSSRALSNQPQHF TGCAGTGCTAGTTCGTCCAGGGCCTTGAGCAATCAGCCCCAGCATTTT
. TRBJ1-1 . TRBV7-9 CASSLEGGTEAFF TGTGCCAGCAGCTTAGAAGGGGGTACTGAAGCTTTCTTT
. TRBJ1-2 . TRBV7-8 CASSQSPNYGYTF TGTGCCAGCAGCCAGTCACCGAACTATGGCTACACCTTC
. TRBJ1-6 . TRBV18 CASSPKTQNSPLHF TGTGCCAGCTCCCCCAAAACCCAGAATTCACCCCTCCACTTT
. TRBJ1-4 . TRBV19 CASSGRPPRVEKLFF TGTGCCAGTAGTGGCAGGCCCCCTAGGGTGGAAAAACTGTTTTTT
TRBD1 TRBJ2-2 . TRBV9 CASSVGDRVIGELFF TGTGCCAGCAGCGTAGGGGACAGGGTTATCGGGGAGCTGTTTTTT
. TRBJ1-5 . TRBV5-1 CASSLGDRGGNQPQHF TGCGCCAGCAGCTTGGGGGACCGGGGAGGCAATCAGCCCCAGCATTTT
TRBD1 TRBJ2-1 . TRBV6-5 CASNHRGSSYNEQFF TGTGCCAGCAACCACAGGGGGAGCTCCTACAATGAGCAGTTCTTC
. TRBJ2-5 . TRBV6-5 CASSLARGTQETQYF TGTGCCAGCAGTCTCGCGAGGGGGACTCAAGAGACCCAGTACTTC
. TRBJ1-6 . TRBV25-1 CASSGESSYNSPLHF TGTGCCAGCAGTGGAGAGAGCTCCTATAATTCACCCCTCCACTTT
TRBD1 TRBJ1-1 . TRBV7-2 CASSLGSGGTEAFF TGTGCCAGCAGCTTAGGGTCAGGGGGCACTGAAGCTTTCTTT
. TRBJ1-3 . TRBV5-4 CASSLQAGLSGNTIYF TGTGCCAGCAGCTTACAAGCAGGGCTCTCTGGAAACACCATATATTTT
. TRBJ2-2 . TRBV6-5 CASRDTGSGELFF TGTGCCAGCAGAGACACAGGTTCCGGGGAGCTGTTTTTT
. TRBJ1-5 . TRBV9 CASSVGGPDQPQHF TGTGCCAGCAGCGTAGGGGGCCCCGATCAGCCCCAGCATTTT
. TRBJ1-1 . TRBV5-1 CASSLEGGRTEAFF TGCGCCAGCAGCTTGGAAGGGGGACGAACTGAAGCTTTCTTT
. TRBJ1-1 . TRBV28 CASSTALPGTEAFF TGTGCCAGCAGTACGGCCTTACCGGGGACTGAAGCTTTCTTT
. TRBJ2-2 once TRBV19 CASRYNGGGRSGELFF TGTGCCAGTAGATATAATGGAGGGGGACGGAGCGGGGAGCTGTTTTTT
. TRBJ1-2 . TRBV5-4 CASSLDGRAYGYTF TGTGCCAGCAGCTTAGACGGCAGGGCCTATGGCTACACCTTC
TRBD2 TRBJ2-1 . TRBV6-2/TRBV6-3 CASSYSSASGRARDEQFF TGTGCCAGCAGTTACTCGTCGGCTAGCGGGAGGGCCAGGGATGAGCAGTTCTTC
. TRBJ1-2 . TRBV4-1 CASSQDRRSFNYGYTF TGCGCCAGCAGCCAAGACAGGAGGTCCTTTAACTATGGCTACACCTTC
. TRBJ1-2 . TRBV15 CATSRGGGARDYGYTF TGTGCCACCAGCAGAGGAGGGGGGGCGCGGGACTATGGCTACACCTTC
. TRBJ2-2 few TRBV5-1 CASSLVQGPGELFF TGCGCCAGCAGCTTGGTGCAGGGGCCCGGGGAGCTGTTTTTT
. TRBJ1-1 . TRBV29-1 CSVEPRGGGTEAFF TGCAGCGTTGAACCCCGGGGGGGTGGGACTGAAGCTTTCTTT
. TRBJ2-5 . TRBV19 CASSIASAQETQYF TGTGCCAGTAGTATCGCTAGCGCACAAGAGACCCAGTACTTC
TRBD1 TRBJ2-7 . TRBV29-1 CSVVPRATGSSSYEQYF TGCAGCGTTGTTCCACGAGCGACAGGGTCGAGCTCCTACGAGCAGTACTTC
TRBD1 TRBJ2-6 . TRBV6-5 CASSMTGGGANVLTF TGTGCCAGCAGTATGACAGGGGGTGGGGCCAACGTCCTGACTTTC